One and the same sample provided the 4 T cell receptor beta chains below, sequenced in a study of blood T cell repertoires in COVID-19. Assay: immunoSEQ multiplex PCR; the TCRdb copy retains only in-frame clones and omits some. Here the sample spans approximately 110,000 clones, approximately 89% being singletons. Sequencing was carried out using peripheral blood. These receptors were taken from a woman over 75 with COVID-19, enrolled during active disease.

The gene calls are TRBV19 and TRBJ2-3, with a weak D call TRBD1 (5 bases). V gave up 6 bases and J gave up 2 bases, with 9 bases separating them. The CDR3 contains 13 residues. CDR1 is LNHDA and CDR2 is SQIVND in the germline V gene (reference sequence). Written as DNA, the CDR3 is TGTGCCAGTAGCCCGGACAACACAGATACGCAGTATTTT. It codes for CASSPDNTDTQYF.

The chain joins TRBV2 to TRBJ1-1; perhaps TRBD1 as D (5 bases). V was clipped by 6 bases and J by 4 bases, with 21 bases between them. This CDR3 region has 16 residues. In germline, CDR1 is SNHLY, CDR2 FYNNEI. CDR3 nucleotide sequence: TGTGCCAGCAGGAAGGGCCTGGGGGGGGAGGGCACTGAAGCTTTCTTT. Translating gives CASRKGLGGEGTEAFF.

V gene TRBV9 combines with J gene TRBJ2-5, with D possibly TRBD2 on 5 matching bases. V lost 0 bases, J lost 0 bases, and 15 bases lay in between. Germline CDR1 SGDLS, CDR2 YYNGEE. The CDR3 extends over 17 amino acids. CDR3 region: CASSVGQSGGNQETQYF. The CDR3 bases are TGTGCCAGCAGCGTAGGACAAAGCGGTGGGAACCAAGAGACCCAGTACTTC.

CDR3 DNA sequence: TGTGCCAGCTCACCACTGGGCAGGGTGAACACTGAAGCTTTCTTT. Its translation is CASSPLGRVNTEAFF. The rearrangement joins TRBV18 to TRBJ1-1, with D maybe TRBD1 (5 bases). Trimming removed 1 base at V and 0 bases at J, with 9 bases between. Germline V lookup: CDR1 KGHSH, CDR2 LQKENI. The CDR3 is 15 residues long.